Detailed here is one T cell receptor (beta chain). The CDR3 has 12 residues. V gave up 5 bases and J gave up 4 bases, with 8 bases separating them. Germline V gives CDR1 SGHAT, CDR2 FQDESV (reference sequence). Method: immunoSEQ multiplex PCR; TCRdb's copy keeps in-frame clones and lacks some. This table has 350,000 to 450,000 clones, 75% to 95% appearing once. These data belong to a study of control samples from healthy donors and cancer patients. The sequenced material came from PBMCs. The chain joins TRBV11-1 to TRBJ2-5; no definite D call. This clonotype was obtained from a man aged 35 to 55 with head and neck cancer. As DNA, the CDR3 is TGTGCCAGCAGCCTCCCCTCAGAGACCCAGTACTTC. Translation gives CASSLPSETQYF.